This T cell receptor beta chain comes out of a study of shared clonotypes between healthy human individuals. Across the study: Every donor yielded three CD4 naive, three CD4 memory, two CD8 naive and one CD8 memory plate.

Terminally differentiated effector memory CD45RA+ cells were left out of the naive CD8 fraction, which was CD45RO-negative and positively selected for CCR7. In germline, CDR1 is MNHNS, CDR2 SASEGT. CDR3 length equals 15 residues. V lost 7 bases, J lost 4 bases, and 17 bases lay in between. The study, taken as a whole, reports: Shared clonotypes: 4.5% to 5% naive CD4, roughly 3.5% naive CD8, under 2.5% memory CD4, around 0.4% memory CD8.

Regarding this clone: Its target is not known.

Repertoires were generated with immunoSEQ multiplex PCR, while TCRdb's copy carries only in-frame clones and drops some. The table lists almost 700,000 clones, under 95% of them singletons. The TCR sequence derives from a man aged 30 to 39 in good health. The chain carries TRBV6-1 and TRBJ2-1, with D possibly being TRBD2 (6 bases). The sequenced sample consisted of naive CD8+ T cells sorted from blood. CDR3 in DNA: TGTGCCAGCACCCATCGGGGGACTTTGTACAATGAGCAGTTCTTC. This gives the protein CASTHRGTLYNEQFF.